A single TCR beta chain is shown here with its context. The antigen this receptor binds is unknown. Nothing much larger sits one base from this clone, and base qualities are not available. These data originate in a study of T cells in Graves' hyperthyroidism and ophthalmopathy (dated by TCRdb to between 2018 and 2021). With respect to the entire study: Peripheral blood was sampled at the time of initial diagnosis, prior to any treatment. In addition, the study compared T-cell repertoires in thyroid tissue and in blood from roughly six Graves' hyperthyroidism patients. After sampling, hyperthyroidism patients received methimazole starting at 30 mg daily, and ophthalmopathy patients received high-dose intravenous methylprednisolone. A discovery cohort of around 100 patients, about 44 with Graves' ophthalmopathy and about 58 with stable Graves' hyperthyroidism, was used to find distinguishing TCR V-J signatures. The 100 discovery patients were divided at random into training and test sets in a 7:3 ratio. An independent validation cohort of fewer than 20 hyperthyroidism patients and about 16 patients who later progressed to ophthalmopathy tested prospective prediction of ophthalmopathy. TCR Vbeta CDR3 sequencing of 135 peripheral blood samples (more than 40 ophthalmopathy, about 75 hyperthyroidism and approximately 17 progressor patients) is reported in the paper. Broad study findings and their caveats: No statistical method was used to set the sample size in advance, and investigators knew the group allocation. Ophthalmopathy was separated from stable hyperthyroidism by a 13 V-J signature model, with over 85% sensitivity and 81% to 83% specificity obtained in cross-validation and 80%/75% obtained in testing. Most expanded thyroid clonotypes (frequency above 0.001) were also detected in blood, suggesting blood repertoires may reflect thyroid immune responses. During validation, the model predicted progression to ophthalmopathy a median of about 5.9 months ahead of onset, with approximately 70% sensitivity and roughly 72% specificity.

TCR beta CDR3 regions were amplified from RNA transcripts. A first-round RT-PCR of the TCR CDR3 used the HTBI primer set with the Qiagen OneStep RT-PCR kit. The libraries were constructed in a second round of multiplex PCR and then size-selected and purified. Sequencing of the libraries was done on an Illumina HiSeq2000 using paired-end 100 bp reads. Turning to the authors' computational methods: SOAPnuke was used to process the raw data, with reads discarded if the reads contained adapters or uncalled bases, had a mean Phred below 15, or lacked an exact constant-primer or identifier match. High-quality paired reads were merged using COPE v1.2.5, and each unique nucleotide sequence was defined as a clonotype. Clonotypes were aligned to IMGT TRBV, TRBD and TRBJ reference segments using MiTCR v1.1. Analysis was restricted to V-J combinations with a frequency above 0.0001, which covered 98% to 99.2% of repertoires. The TCS score was defined as the ratio of F50 (clonal expansion) to E x V (chaos), calculated using BLOSUM62-based TCRdist between CDR3 peptides within each V-J. Welch's t-statistics and random forest reduced 500 to 650 V-J features to roughly 13, which were used in a naive Bayes classifier (R e1071). TCRdb trimmed the raw reads at Q25, called clones with MiXCR and kept productive beta chains. A single entry per CDR3 protein holds the most common genes and DNA from its merged rows. The V and J calls and clone size come from TCRdb's table, not from the authors' own analysis. Within this sample are hundreds of thousands of distinct CDR3 sequences, with approximately 14% of them counted one time only. The top ten constitute around 7% of the sample.

Graves' hyperthyroidism was defined as stable when no progression to ophthalmopathy occurred over 18 months of follow-up. Hyperthyroidism patients were newly diagnosed, had a disease duration of under 2 months, and were aged 18 to 65 years. Any patient with an uncontrolled infection, another autoimmune disease, pregnancy or lactation was excluded. Diagnoses were established on the basis of clinical symptoms, serum thyroxine and TRAb, thyroid ultrasound, and orbital computed tomography. PBMCs were isolated from about 9 ml of fresh peripheral blood by Ficoll-Paque density gradient centrifugation. Total RNA was extracted with Trizol reagent, and quality was checked on an Agilent 2100 Bioanalyzer. The germline V gene provides CDR1 MGHRA and CDR2 YSYEKL. Including the terminal cysteine and phenylalanine, the CDR3 comprises 15 residues. Only the CDR3 DNA is retained, 45 bases long and in frame from the first base. V is reduced by 4 bases and J by 0 bases, leaving a spacing of 10 bases between them.

The chain links TRBV4-1 with TRBJ2-1; no confident D gene assignment can be made. The clonotype originates from a woman aged 18-30 years with Graves' hyperthyroidism. Specimen: blood. The CDR3 in this case is CASSLTEASYNEQFF. The DNA sequence reads TGCGCCAGCAGCCTAACTGAGGCCTCCTACAATGAGCAGTTCTTC.